The 15 T cell receptor beta chains in this list originate from one sample, sequenced in a study of blood T cell repertoires in COVID-19. The data were produced by immunoSEQ multiplex PCR, yet TCRdb's version contains in-frame clones alone and is incomplete. The sample holds roughly 320,000 clones, approximately 85% seen once. The material sequenced was peripheral blood. Receptors were obtained from a human donor in a cohort sampled during active COVID-19.

The chain links TRBV5-5 to TRBJ2-3; D call uncertain. The CDR3 covers 15 residues. V lost 2 bases and J lost 2, with 12 bases in between. CDR1 and CDR2 (germline): SGHKS, YYEKEE (reference sequence). CDR3 amino acids: CASSFITPNTDTQYF. CDR3 DNA: TGTGCCAGCAGCTTCATAACCCCTAACACAGATACGCAGTATTTT.

The chain combines TRBV4-2 with TRBJ2-3, with 11 bases lining up with TRBD2. Germline V lookup: CDR1 LGHNA, CDR2 YNFKEQ. The J segment lost 4 bases and the V segment lost 4 bases, leaving 7 bases of the junction unmatched. CDR3 length equals 16 residues. The CDR3 nucleotides are TGTGCCAGCAGCCCTTTACTAGCGGGGGTCTCAGATACGCAGTATTTT. Residues: CASSPLLAGVSDTQYF.

V is TRBV19 and J is TRBJ1-1; 8 positions match TRBD1. CDR3 size: 17 residues. Losses at the gene ends were 6 bases for V and 3 bases for J; bases not matched to a gene: 15. Germline CDR1 and CDR2: LNHDA and SQIVND (reference sequence). This chain's CDR3 is CASSTTLRATGDTEAFF. CDR3 in DNA: TGTGCCAGTAGCACAACCCTCCGGGCGACAGGGGACACTGAAGCTTTCTTT.

The sample holds one count of this clone. The chain recombines TRBV5-4 with TRBJ2-7; D is ambiguous. V was trimmed by 4 bases and J by 0 bases, leaving 14 bases between them. Germline V gives CDR1 SGHNT, CDR2 YYREEE (reference sequence). There are 15 residues in the CDR3. CDR3 sequence: CASSPPPGRSYEQYF. DNA for the CDR3: TGTGCCAGCAGCCCCCCGCCAGGTCGCTCCTACGAGCAGTACTTC.

This clone was seen just once. The rearrangement joins TRBV3-1 (or the pseudogene TRBV3-2) to TRBJ2-3, with D possibly matching TRBD2 (7 bases). Trimming pared 5 bases from V and 3 bases from J, leaving 12 bases between. This CDR3 comprises 14 residues. The germline CDR1 and CDR2 sequences are LGHDT and YNNKEL (reference sequence). The CDR3 loop is CASSLGGRTDTQYF. For the CDR3, the DNA is TGTGCCAGCAGCTTGGGGGGGCGGACAGATACGCAGTATTTT.

The rearrangement joins TRBV10-2 to TRBJ1-1; TRBD1 is a possible D gene (6 bases). CDR1 is WSHSY, CDR2 SAAADI, per germline. The length of the CDR3 is 15 residues. V lost 6 bases and J 4 bases, leaving 18 bases between the germline ends. CDR3 amino acids: CASRVQGLIFTEAFF. Here the CDR3 DNA reads TGCGCCAGCAGAGTTCAGGGGTTGATTTTCACTGAAGCTTTCTTT.

The chain employs TRBV7-2 and TRBJ1-2; D not certain. The length of the CDR3 is 14 residues. V dropped 5 bases and J dropped 4 bases, with 14 bases sitting between them. Per germline, CDR1 SGHTA and CDR2 FQGNSA. The CDR3 DNA follows: TGTGCCAGCAGCACCGGACTGATCATCTATGGCTACACCTTC. It specifies CASSTGLIIYGYTF.

In DNA, the CDR3 is TGTGCCAGCAGTGAACTAGAGGGATTTGGGCAGTACTTC. It codes for CASSELEGFGQYF. The chain combines TRBV2 with TRBJ2-7; D is possibly TRBD2 (5 bases). From germline, CDR1 is SNHLY and CDR2 FYNNEI. Trimming left V 2 bases short and J 9 bases short, with 14 bases between. The CDR3 contains 13 residues.

The chain carries TRBV11-2 and TRBJ2-3, with no clear D. Trimming shortened V by 1 base and J by 0 bases, and 5 bases separated the two germline ends. Germline assignment: CDR1 SGHAT and CDR2 FQNNGV. This CDR3 region has 14 residues. CDR3 DNA: TGTGCCAGCAGCTTAGTAGCAAGCACAGATACGCAGTATTTT. It translates to CASSLVASTDTQYF.

The rearrangement joins TRBV11-3 to TRBJ2-1; 8 nucleotides align to TRBD1. V dropped 1 base and J dropped 3; count of bases not matched to a gene: 8. This CDR3 contains 17 residues. Germline V gene data show CDR1 as SGHNT and CDR2 as YENEEA. CDR3 coding DNA: TGTGCCAGCAGCTTAGGATACGGCAGGGGGCTCTACAATGAGCAGTTCTTC. It translates to CASSLGYGRGLYNEQFF.

The chain carries TRBV5-4 and TRBJ2-1; tentative D call: TRBD1 (6 bases). V lost 4 bases and J lost 3, with 14 bases in between. The CDR3 runs to 15 residues. Germline assignment: CDR1 SGHNT and CDR2 YYREEE (reference sequence). The CDR3 DNA follows: TGTGCCAGCAGCGCCGCGACAGGATTCTACAATGAGCAGTTCTTC. Amino acids: CASSAATGFYNEQFF.

This clone appeared once. V gene TRBV24-1 combines with J gene TRBJ1-2; D is perhaps TRBD1 (6 bases). Deletions cut 5 bases from V and 5 bases from J, with 14 bases between. From germline, CDR1 is KGHDR and CDR2 SFDVKD. This CDR3 contains 14 residues. Here the CDR3 DNA reads TGTGCCACCAGTGCCCAGGGGTCGTCGTATGGCTACACCTTC. It is translated as CATSAQGSSYGYTF.

The gene calls are TRBV12-5 and TRBJ1-1, with 9 bases fitting TRBD1. Per germline, CDR1 LGHNT and CDR2 FRNRAP. The CDR3 length is 15 residues. J was trimmed by 5 bases and V by 3 bases; bases with no gene match: 7. CDR3 residues: CASGLGTGSWTEAFF. CDR3 bases: TGTGCTAGTGGTTTAGGGACAGGGAGTTGGACTGAAGCTTTCTTT.

This chain joins TRBV4-2 and TRBJ1-4; D might be TRBD1 (6 bases). Trimming cost V 0 bases and J 7 bases, with 15 bases left between them. CDR3 length: 16 amino acids. Germline values: CDR1 LGHNA, CDR2 YNFKEQ. In DNA form, the CDR3 reads TGTGCCAGCAGCCAAGATGGGCAGGGAGGGGGTGAAAAACTGTTTTTT. Translated, it gives CASSQDGQGGGEKLFF.

This sequence joins TRBV5-1 and TRBJ1-5; D gene uncertain. The CDR3 extends over 15 amino acids. From germline, CDR1 is SGHRS and CDR2 YFSETQ. Trimming left V 0 bases short and J 0 bases short, with 7 bases between. The CDR3 spells CASSLDYSSNQPQHF. The CDR3 coding sequence is TGCGCCAGCAGCTTGGATTACAGTAGCAATCAGCCCCAGCATTTT.